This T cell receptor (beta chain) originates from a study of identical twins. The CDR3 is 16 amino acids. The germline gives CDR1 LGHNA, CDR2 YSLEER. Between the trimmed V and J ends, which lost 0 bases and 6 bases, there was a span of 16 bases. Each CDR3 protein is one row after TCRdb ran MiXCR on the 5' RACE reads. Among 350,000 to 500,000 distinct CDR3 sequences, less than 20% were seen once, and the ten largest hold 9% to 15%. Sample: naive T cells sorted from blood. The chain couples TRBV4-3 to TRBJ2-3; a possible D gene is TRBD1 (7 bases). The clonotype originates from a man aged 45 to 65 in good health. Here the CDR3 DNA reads TGCGCCAGCAGCCAAGATGTGGCAGGGGGGCTTGATACGCAGTATTTT. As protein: CASSQDVAGGLDTQYF.